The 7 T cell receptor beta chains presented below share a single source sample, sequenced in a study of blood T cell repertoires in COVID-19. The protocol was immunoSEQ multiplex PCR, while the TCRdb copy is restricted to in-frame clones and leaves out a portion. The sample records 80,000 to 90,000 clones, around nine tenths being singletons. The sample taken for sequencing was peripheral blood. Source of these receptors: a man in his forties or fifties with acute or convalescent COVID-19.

CDR3 protein: CASSLEPGQGGYTF. DNA for the CDR3: TGCGCCAGCAGCTTGGAGCCGGGACAGGGGGGCTACACCTTC. V gene TRBV5-1 combines with J gene TRBJ1-2, with TRBD1 matching over 10 bases. CDR3 size: 14 residues. With 0 bases clipped from V and 8 bases from J, the junction kept 4 bases outside the gene matches. CDR1 SGHRS and CDR2 YFSETQ come from the germline V gene.

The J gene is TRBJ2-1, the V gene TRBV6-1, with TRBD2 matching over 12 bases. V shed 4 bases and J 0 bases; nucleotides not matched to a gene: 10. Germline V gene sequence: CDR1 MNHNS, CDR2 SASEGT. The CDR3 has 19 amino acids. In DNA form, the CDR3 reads TGTGCCAGCAGTGCCTCGGGACTAGCGGGTGCCAGCTCCTACAATGAGCAGTTCTTC. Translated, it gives CASSASGLAGASSYNEQFF.

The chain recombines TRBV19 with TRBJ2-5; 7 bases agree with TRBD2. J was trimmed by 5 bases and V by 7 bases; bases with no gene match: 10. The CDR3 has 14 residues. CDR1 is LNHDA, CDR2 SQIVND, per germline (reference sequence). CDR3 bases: TGTGCCAGTAAGGGGCACGGGGAGGGGGAGACCCAGTACTTC. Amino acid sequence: CASKGHGEGETQYF. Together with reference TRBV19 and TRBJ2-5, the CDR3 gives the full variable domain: DGGITQSPKYLFRKEGQNVTLSCEQNLNHDAMYWYRQDPGQGLRLIYYSQIVNDFQKGDIAEGYSVSREKKESFPLTVTSAQKNPTAFYLCASKGHGEGETQYFGPGTRLLVL.

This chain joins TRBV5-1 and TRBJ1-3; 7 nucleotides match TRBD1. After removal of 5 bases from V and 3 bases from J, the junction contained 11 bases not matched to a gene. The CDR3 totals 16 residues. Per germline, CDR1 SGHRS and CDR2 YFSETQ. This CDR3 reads CASSSLGTAGGNTIYF. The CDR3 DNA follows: TGCGCCAGCAGTTCCCTTGGGACAGCCGGTGGAAACACCATATATTTT.

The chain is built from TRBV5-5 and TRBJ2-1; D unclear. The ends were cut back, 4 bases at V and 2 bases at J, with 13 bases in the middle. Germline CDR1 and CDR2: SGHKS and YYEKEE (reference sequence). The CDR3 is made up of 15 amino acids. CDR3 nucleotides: TGTGCCAGCAGCAAAGATCGTCAGACCTACAATGAGCAGTTCTTC. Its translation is CASSKDRQTYNEQFF.

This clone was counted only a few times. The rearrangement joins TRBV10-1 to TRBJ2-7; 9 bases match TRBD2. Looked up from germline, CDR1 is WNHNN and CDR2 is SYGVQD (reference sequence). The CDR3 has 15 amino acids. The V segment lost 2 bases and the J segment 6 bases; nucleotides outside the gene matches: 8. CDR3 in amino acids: CASSEARVAGAEQYF. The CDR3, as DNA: TGCGCCAGCAGTGAGGCTCGGGTAGCGGGAGCCGAGCAGTACTTC.

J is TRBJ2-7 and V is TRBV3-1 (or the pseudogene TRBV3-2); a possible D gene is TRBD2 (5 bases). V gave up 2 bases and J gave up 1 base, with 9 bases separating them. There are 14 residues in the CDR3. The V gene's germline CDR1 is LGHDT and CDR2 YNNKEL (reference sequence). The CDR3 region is CASSQQAASYEQYF. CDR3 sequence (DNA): TGTGCCAGCAGCCAACAAGCGGCTTCCTACGAGCAGTACTTC.